The 26 T cell receptor beta chains reported below all come from one sample, sequenced in a study of response to subunit inactivated influenza vaccine. TCRdb fed the RT-PCR reads into MiXCR, producing one record per CDR3 protein. The table shows 750,000 to 850,000 distinct CDR3 sequences, with under 20% occurring only once. Sequences were derived from PBMCs from blood, sampled 4 to 6 days after vaccination. These receptors all stem from a man in his fifties who received an inactivated influenza vaccine.

This clonotype was seen many times. The V gene is TRBV4-1, the J gene TRBJ1-6, with D tentatively TRBD1 (5 bases). The CDR3 loop spans 22 amino acids. The V gene's germline CDR1 is MGHRA and CDR2 YSYEKL. V was pared by 0 bases and J by 5 bases, with 29 bases between. CDR3 in DNA: TGCGCCAGCAGCCAAGATTCACCCGGCCACCAAACAGGAAAACATCATAATTCACCCCTCCACTTT. As protein: CASSQDSPGHQTGKHHNSPLHF.

This chain uses TRBV27 with TRBJ1-1, with D maybe TRBD1 (5 bases). The CDR3 covers 13 residues. Germline V gene sequence: CDR1 MNHEY, CDR2 SMNVEV (reference sequence). V shed 0 bases and J shed 9 bases, with 11 bases lying between them. The CDR3 region is CASSLSGREKAFF. The CDR3 DNA reads TGTGCCAGCAGTTTATCTGGCAGGGAGAAAGCTTTCTTT.

The chain links TRBV10-3 to TRBJ2-7; D is undetermined. This CDR3 contains 14 residues. Germline V lookup: CDR1 ENHRY, CDR2 SYGVKD. Trimming cost V 2 bases and J 2 bases, with 10 bases left between them. The CDR3, as DNA: TGTGCCATCAGTGAGGATGGTCAGACCTACGAGCAGTACTTC. Residues: CAISEDGQTYEQYF.

The chain has TRBV6-2 or TRBV6-3 and TRBJ1-2; 8 bases are shared with TRBD1. The CDR3 runs 15 residues. Trimming at V came to 5 bases and at J to 4 bases, leaving 9 bases not matched to a gene. Germline values: CDR1 MNHEY, CDR2 SVGEGT. CDR3 sequence (DNA): TGTGCCAGCAGTCACCGACAGGGGCTCCTCTATGGCTACACCTTC. Residues: CASSHRQGLLYGYTF.

The chain couples TRBV7-2 to TRBJ2-5; TRBD2 might be the D (6 bases). Per the germline V gene, CDR1 is SGHTA and CDR2 is FQGNSA. Trimming took off 1 base at V and 2 bases at J, with 11 bases between the two ends. The CDR3 sequence is 15 residues long. The CDR3 sequence is CASSLETSRQETQYF. The CDR3 region has the DNA TGTGCCAGCAGCTTAGAAACTAGCAGACAAGAGACCCAGTACTTC.

V usage is TRBV6-5 and J usage is TRBJ1-4; no firm D call. Germline V CDR1 and CDR2: MNHEY, SVGAGI. The ends were cut back, 2 bases at V and 5 bases at J, with 15 bases in the middle. The CDR3 sequence is 16 residues long. CDR3 coding DNA: TGTGCCAGCAGTTACCGCGGACGGCAGGCGAATGAAAAACTGTTTTTT. Translating gives CASSYRGRQANEKLFF.

This clonotype came up a few times. The gene calls are TRBV7-2 and TRBJ1-4; tentatively, D is TRBD1 (5 bases). The CDR3 consists of 12 residues. Germline V lookup: CDR1 SGHTA, CDR2 FQGNSA. V shed 2 bases and J shed 11 bases, with 9 bases lying between them. DNA for the CDR3: TGTGCCAGCAGCTTATCAAAGGGGAAACTGTTTTTT. This translates into CASSLSKGKLFF.

This clonotype has a handful of counts. This chain uses TRBV27 with TRBJ2-7; 12 bases are a match to TRBD2. Germline CDR1 is MNHEY and CDR2 is SMNVEV (reference sequence). This CDR3 spans 14 amino acids. Unmatched junction bases numbered 5, after V lost 8 bases and J lost 3 bases. The CDR3 loop is CASGRLAGDYEQYF. As DNA, the CDR3 is TGTGCCAGCGGTCGACTAGCGGGAGACTACGAGCAGTACTTC.

The CDR3 DNA reads TGTGCCAGCAGCCAAGATCCGGGGACCCCCTACGAGCAGTACTTC. Translated, it gives CASSQDPGTPYEQYF. The chain combines TRBV4-2 with TRBJ2-7, with D perhaps TRBD1 or TRBD2 (5 bases each). The ends were cut back, 0 bases at V and 2 bases at J, with 11 bases in the middle. The CDR3 has 15 residues. Germline assignment: CDR1 LGHNA and CDR2 YNFKEQ.

This clonotype was seen a few times. The chain combines TRBV7-2 with TRBJ2-4; 9 positions match TRBD1. J was trimmed by 13 bases and V by 6 bases; bases with no gene match: 7. Per germline, CDR1 SGHTA and CDR2 FQGNSA. This CDR3 contains 12 residues. The CDR3 bases are TGTGCCAGCAGGGTGACAGGGGGTGGCCAGTACTTC. Translating gives CASRVTGGGQYF.

This clonotype showed up many times. The J gene is TRBJ1-1, the V gene TRBV5-1; TRBD1 agrees at 7 bases. CDR3 size: 14 residues. Germline V gene lookup returns CDR1 SGHRS and CDR2 YFSETQ. The junction had 8 bases not matched to a gene; V was cut back by 4 bases and J by 5 bases. The CDR3 sequence: CASSVGGGPTEAFF. The CDR3 DNA reads as TGCGCCAGCAGCGTTGGAGGGGGCCCGACTGAAGCTTTCTTT.

This chain connects TRBV6-2 or TRBV6-3 to TRBJ2-7; 9 positions match TRBD1. CDR3 length: 16 amino acids. Germline CDR1 reads MNHEY; CDR2 reads SVGEGT. The junction had 5 bases not matched to a gene; V was cut back by 0 bases and J by 2 bases. As DNA, the CDR3 is TGTGCCAGCAGTTACTCGCTGAGACAGGGGGCCTACGAGCAGTACTTC. Protein product: CASSYSLRQGAYEQYF.

The table lists this clonotype with many counts. The chain is built from TRBV30 and TRBJ2-1; D gene ambiguous. Trimming removed 0 bases from V and 6 bases from J, with 12 bases in between. The CDR3 sequence is 14 residues long. Germline CDR1 and CDR2: GTSNPN and SVGIG (reference sequence). The CDR3 DNA reads as TGTGCCTGGAGTGTAATGGGTACGGGCAATGAGCAGTTCTTC. Amino acids: CAWSVMGTGNEQFF.

The CDR3 coding sequence is TGTGCCAGCAGCGTATTTGACTCGGGCTTCGGGTCAGATACGCAGTATTTT. Translated: CASSVFDSGFGSDTQYF. V gene TRBV9 combines with J gene TRBJ2-3; D is ambiguous. V was shortened by 1 base and J by 4 bases, with 19 bases between the two germline ends. This CDR3 contains 17 residues. CDR1 is SGDLS and CDR2 is YYNGEE in the germline V gene.

This clonotype came up many times. The gene calls are TRBV5-1 and TRBJ2-3; TRBD2 aligns across 7 bases. V shed 4 bases, J shed 2 bases, and the junction held 10 bases outside the gene matches. From germline, CDR1 is SGHRS and CDR2 YFSETQ. The CDR3 runs 16 residues. The CDR3 sequence: CASSPTAGEYTDTQYF. CDR3 sequence (DNA): TGCGCCAGCAGCCCTACGGCGGGGGAGTACACAGATACGCAGTATTTT.

This clonotype was seen only a few times. The chain joins TRBV7-9 to TRBJ2-7; either TRBD1 or TRBD2 may supply D (5 bases each). The CDR3 totals 14 residues. Germline V gene sequence: CDR1 SEHNR, CDR2 FQNEAQ (reference sequence). V lost 7 bases and J lost 4, with 17 bases in between. The CDR3, as DNA: TGTGCCAGCATCCCTGACCTCGGGACGTACGAGCAGTACTTC. Translating it yields CASIPDLGTYEQYF.

The chain uses TRBV29-1 and TRBJ2-1; 9 bases agree with TRBD2. Looked up from germline, CDR1 is SQVTM and CDR2 is ANQGSEA. The CDR3 consists of 16 residues. V was pared by 6 bases and J by 4 bases, with 13 bases of the junction left unmatched. The CDR3: CSVASHSGSLYNEQFF. The CDR3 DNA is TGCAGCGTCGCATCACATAGCGGGAGTTTATACAATGAGCAGTTCTTC.

The chain carries TRBV7-9 and TRBJ2-2; D is possibly TRBD1 (6 bases). V was clipped by 1 base and J by 1 base, with 7 bases between them. The CDR3 loop spans 15 amino acids. Germline V gene data show CDR1 as SEHNR and CDR2 as FQNEAQ (reference sequence). CDR3 nucleotide sequence: TGTGCCAGCAGCTTAGGGGACAAGAACACCGGGGAGCTGTTTTTT. It yields the protein CASSLGDKNTGELFF.

This clonotype was seen only a few times. This chain uses TRBV20-1 with TRBJ2-7; D might be TRBD2 (6 bases). V was shortened by 3 bases and J by 0 bases, with 9 bases between the two germline ends. CDR1 is DFQATT and CDR2 is SNEGSKA in the germline V gene (reference sequence). CDR3 length equals 13 residues. DNA for the CDR3: TGCAGTGCTAGGTCGCGGGGCTCCTACGAGCAGTACTTC. Its translation: CSARSRGSYEQYF.

This clonotype was seen a handful of times. The V call is TRBV7-2, the J call TRBJ2-1; 8 bases line up with TRBD2. The CDR3 sequence is 17 residues long. Germline CDR1 is SGHTA and CDR2 is FQGNSA. V lost 1 base, J lost 1 base, and 6 bases stayed unmatched. CDR3 in DNA: TGTGCCAGCAGCTTAGTGGCGGGGGGTTGGTCCTACAATGAGCAGTTCTTC. It encodes CASSLVAGGWSYNEQFF.

This clonotype occurred a few times. The J gene is TRBJ2-2, the V gene TRBV12-3 or TRBV12-4; D might be TRBD2 (5 bases). V was shortened by 6 bases and J by 8 bases, with 13 bases between the two germline ends. This CDR3 is built from 13 residues. The CDR3 DNA reads as TGTGCCAGCAGCACCGTGCCGGGAGGGGAGCTGTTTTTT. It encodes CASSTVPGGELFF.

The chain combines TRBV12-3 or TRBV12-4 with TRBJ2-1; unclear D gene. V was pared by 3 bases and J by 10 bases, with 10 bases between. The CDR3 has 12 amino acids. As DNA, the CDR3 is TGTGCCAGCAGTTTGAGTAAGGCCGAGCAGTTCTTC. Translation: CASSLSKAEQFF.

There are a few counts of this clonotype. J is TRBJ2-2 and V is TRBV29-1, with 8 bases that match TRBD1. Trimming took 7 bases from V and 6 from J; bases not matched to a gene: 7. The CDR3 has 13 amino acids. CDR1 and CDR2 (germline): SQVTM, ANQGSEA. DNA for the CDR3: TGCAGCGCCTCGGGACAGGTTTCCGGGGAGCTGTTTTTT. This gives the protein CSASGQVSGELFF.

The CDR3 region is CASSAHGGGKRDTQYF. Written as DNA, the CDR3 is TGCGCCAGCAGCGCACATGGTGGGGGGAAAAGAGATACGCAGTATTTT. The V and J genes are TRBV4-3 and TRBJ2-3, with a tentative D call TRBD2 (6 bases). With 5 bases removed from V and 5 bases from J, the gap between germline ends came to 20 bases. The germline CDR1 and CDR2 sequences are LGHNA and YSLEER. The CDR3 consists of 16 residues.

The chain recombines TRBV12-3 or TRBV12-4 with TRBJ2-5; perhaps TRBD1 as D (6 bases). The CDR3 is made up of 15 amino acids. V lost 5 bases and J 1 base, leaving 14 bases between the germline ends. CDR3 nucleotides: TGTGCCAGCAGTGAAGCGACAGGTTCCCAAGAGACCCAGTACTTC. Protein: CASSEATGSQETQYF.

This clonotype was found many times. CDR3 in amino acids: CSARDLLGYEQFF. CDR3 coding DNA: TGCAGTGCTAGAGACCTACTAGGTTATGAGCAGTTCTTC. The rearrangement joins TRBV20-1 to TRBJ2-1; D is possibly TRBD2 (5 bases). Trimming removed 0 bases from V and 8 bases from J, with 11 bases in between. Germline V gene lookup returns CDR1 DFQATT and CDR2 SNEGSKA (reference sequence). This CDR3 is built from 13 residues.